This is a list of T cell receptor beta chains from one sample in a study of T cell changes during pregnancy in multiple sclerosis. Clones were sequenced by immunoSEQ multiplex PCR, and TCRdb holds only the in-frame ones, with some missing. The repertoire holds approximately 94,000 clones, with about nine tenths as singletons. The specimen comprised peripheral blood, sampled after pregnancy. The receptors were gathered from a female donor with multiple sclerosis, enrolled in a pregnancy study. CDR3s include the opening cysteine and the closing phenylalanine or tryptophan. D genes are given only for firm matches.

d_gene: -; len: 13; v_gene: TRBV6-5; j_gene: TRBJ2-7; CDR3aa: CASSYRGSYEQYF; CDR3nt: TGTGCCAGCAGTTACAGAGGATCGTACGAGCAGTACTTC
d_gene: -; len: 12; v_gene: TRBV10-3; j_gene: TRBJ2-2; CDR3aa: CAISEFGGELFF; CDR3nt: TGTGCCATCAGTGAGTTCGGGGGGGAGCTGTTTTTT
d_gene: TRBD2; len: 16; v_gene: TRBV11-2; j_gene: TRBJ2-1; CDR3aa: CASSSSRLAGINEQFF; CDR3nt: TGTGCCAGCAGCTCGAGTAGGCTAGCGGGAATAAATGAGCAGTTCTTC
d_gene: -; len: 14; v_gene: TRBV27; j_gene: TRBJ2-7; CDR3aa: CASRLGGEFYEQYF; CDR3nt: TGTGCCAGCAGACTAGGGGGAGAGTTCTACGAGCAGTACTTC
d_gene: -; len: 13; v_gene: TRBV2; j_gene: TRBJ2-1; CDR3aa: CASSVRGADEQFF; CDR3nt: TGTGCCAGCAGCGTTCGGGGGGCCGATGAGCAGTTCTTC
d_gene: -; len: 16; v_gene: TRBV28; j_gene: TRBJ1-1; CDR3aa: CASSPSPGFGDTEAFF; CDR3nt: TGTGCCAGCAGTCCTTCGCCTGGGTTCGGAGACACTGAAGCTTTCTTT
d_gene: TRBD2; len: 17; v_gene: TRBV11-2; j_gene: TRBJ2-2; CDR3aa: CASSFGFLAENTGELFF; CDR3nt: TGTGCCAGCAGCTTTGGTTTTCTAGCGGAGAACACCGGGGAGCTGTTTTTT
d_gene: TRBD2; len: 17; v_gene: TRBV28; j_gene: TRBJ2-2; CDR3aa: CASSTGSGTSGAGELFF; CDR3nt: TGTGCCAGCAGTACGGGATCCGGGACTAGCGGAGCGGGGGAGCTGTTTTTT
d_gene: -; len: 16; v_gene: TRBV18; j_gene: TRBJ1-2; CDR3aa: CASSRPNDGANYGYTF; CDR3nt: TGTGCCAGCTCACGCCCCAACGACGGAGCTAACTATGGCTACACCTTC
d_gene: -; len: 13; v_gene: TRBV2; j_gene: TRBJ2-2; CDR3aa: CASSDAGTGELFF; CDR3nt: TGTGCCAGCAGTGATGCAGGCACCGGGGAGCTGTTTTTT
d_gene: TRBD2; len: 15; v_gene: TRBV11-3; j_gene: TRBJ2-3; CDR3aa: CASSLSGRAGDTQYF; CDR3nt: TGTGCCAGCAGCTTAAGTGGGAGGGCCGGGGATACGCAGTATTTT
d_gene: -; len: 14; v_gene: TRBV5-6; j_gene: TRBJ1-2; CDR3aa: CASSLGATYYGYTF; CDR3nt: TGTGCCAGCAGCTTGGGTGCTACCTACTATGGCTACACCTTC
d_gene: -; len: 14; v_gene: TRBV27; j_gene: TRBJ2-7; CDR3aa: CASSPGTLTYEQYF; CDR3nt: TGTGCCAGCAGCCCCGGGACACTCACCTACGAGCAGTACTTC
d_gene: -; len: 13; v_gene: TRBV10-3; j_gene: TRBJ1-1; CDR3aa: CAIQPDTYTEAFF; CDR3nt: TGTGCCATCCAACCAGACACCTACACTGAAGCTTTCTTT
d_gene: TRBD2; len: 15; v_gene: TRBV15; j_gene: TRBJ2-1; CDR3aa: CATKLAGHSYNEQFF; CDR3nt: TGTGCCACCAAACTAGCGGGTCACTCCTACAATGAGCAGTTCTTC
d_gene: -; len: 16; v_gene: TRBV5-1; j_gene: TRBJ2-3; CDR3aa: CASSAELARPTDTQYF; CDR3nt: TGCGCCAGCAGCGCGGAGTTAGCCAGACCCACAGATACGCAGTATTTT